This T cell receptor (beta chain) was retrieved from a study of post-analysis software for immune sequencing data. About the study: Relapsing-remitting, secondary progressive and progressive-relapsing multiple sclerosis courses were included.

The study's findings and limits: Controls significantly exceeded multiple sclerosis patients in normalized Chao1 diversity. A few TRBV segments (TRBV5-6, TRBV5-1 and TRBV20-1 among them) occurred more frequently in patients than in controls. Samples prepared in the same batch strongly co-clustered by F measure.

On this clonotype itself: The antigen is unknown.

cDNA libraries of TCR beta carried unique molecular identifiers. The yield from roughly 1 to 10 million T cells was about 500,000 cDNA molecules in total. Using its own MiXCR run on the PCR reads, TCRdb lists one record per CDR3 protein. Altogether over 150,000 distinct CDR3 sequences are present, about 32% being singletons, with the ten largest covering roughly 1.6%. With 5 bases clipped from V and 10 bases from J, the junction kept 8 bases outside the gene matches. CDR1 and CDR2 (germline): DFQATT, SNEGSKA (reference sequence). This CDR3 comprises 13 residues. The specimen sequenced was blood. The gene calls are TRBV20-1 and TRBJ1-4, with 9 bases aligning to TRBD1. This sequence originates from a girl aged 10 to 17 with multiple sclerosis. CDR3 amino acids: CSAGPDRGGKLFF. CDR3 nucleotide sequence: TGCAGTGCTGGGCCGGACAGGGGAGGAAAACTGTTTTTT.